These T cell receptor beta chains were read from a single sample in a study of technical replicates of blood from a few donors. Assay used: immunoSEQ multiplex PCR; TCRdb lists only in-frame clones, some missing. Of roughly 97,000 clones listed, approximately 96% are singletons. Sequenced material: T cells isolated from PBMCs. The receptors come from a human donor in good health. The CDR3 runs from the conserved cysteine through the conserved F or W. Fields, in order: CDR3 DNA, CDR3 protein, D gene, clone size, V gene, J gene. The D gene is left open where the match is weak. Expanded clones are given a class, and other clones once, few, many or no size at all.

CDR3nt: TGTGCCAGCAGCTTTCTAACGGGAGGAGAGACCCAGTACTTC
CDR3aa: CASSFLTGGETQYF
d_gene: TRBD2
abundance: NA
v_gene: TRBV5-5
j_gene: TRBJ2-5

CDR3nt: TGTGCCATCAGTGAGATGGGGACAGGGGGTTCCGGGGAGCTGTTTTTT
CDR3aa: CAISEMGTGGSGELFF
d_gene: TRBD1
abundance: NA
v_gene: TRBV10-3
j_gene: TRBJ2-2

CDR3nt: TGTGCCAGCAGAACCGGGACAGGGTCGTCTCAGCCCCAGCATTTT
CDR3aa: CASRTGTGSSQPQHF
d_gene: TRBD1
abundance: NA
v_gene: TRBV4-2
j_gene: TRBJ1-5

CDR3nt: TGTGCCTGGAGTGTACGTGGGGGGGGTTACGAGCAGTACTTC
CDR3aa: CAWSVRGGGYEQYF
d_gene: TRBD2
abundance: NA
v_gene: TRBV30
j_gene: TRBJ2-7

CDR3nt: TGTGCCAGCAGCCACGGGGTTGCCACTGAAGCTTTCTTT
CDR3aa: CASSHGVATEAFF
d_gene: NA
abundance: NA
v_gene: TRBV7-3
j_gene: TRBJ1-1

CDR3nt: TGTGCCAGCAGCTTGGACAGGGATACTAGCGGAGGGAGTTGGAATGAGCAGTTCTTC
CDR3aa: CASSLDRDTSGGSWNEQFF
d_gene: TRBD2
abundance: NA
v_gene: TRBV5-5
j_gene: TRBJ2-1

CDR3nt: TGCAGCGTTGTCAGGACAGGGGACGACGAGCAGTACTTC
CDR3aa: CSVVRTGDDEQYF
d_gene: TRBD1
abundance: once
v_gene: TRBV29-1
j_gene: TRBJ2-7

CDR3nt: TGCGCCAGCAGCCTTGTAGCGGCCACAGATACGCAGTATTTT
CDR3aa: CASSLVAATDTQYF
d_gene: NA
abundance: once
v_gene: TRBV4-3
j_gene: TRBJ2-3

CDR3nt: TGTGCCAGCAGATTAGTAGCGGGCGCGAACACCGGGGAGCTGTTTTTT
CDR3aa: CASRLVAGANTGELFF
d_gene: TRBD2
abundance: NA
v_gene: TRBV27
j_gene: TRBJ2-2

CDR3nt: TGTGCCTGGAGTGCTGTAGTGGCGGGAGAGGGCACCGGGGAGCTGTTTTTT
CDR3aa: CAWSAVVAGEGTGELFF
d_gene: TRBD2
abundance: NA
v_gene: TRBV30
j_gene: TRBJ2-2

CDR3nt: TGTGCCAGCAGTTTAAGGAGCAGCCTAGATCAGCCCCAGCATTTT
CDR3aa: CASSLRSSLDQPQHF
d_gene: NA
abundance: NA
v_gene: TRBV27
j_gene: TRBJ1-5

CDR3nt: TGCGCCAGCAGCTTGGGCACGTTGAGGGTCACAGATACGCAGTATTTT
CDR3aa: CASSLGTLRVTDTQYF
d_gene: NA
abundance: NA
v_gene: TRBV5-1
j_gene: TRBJ2-3

CDR3nt: TGTGCCAGCAGTTTATATACAGGGGGGGACATTCAGTACTTC
CDR3aa: CASSLYTGGDIQYF
d_gene: NA
abundance: NA
v_gene: TRBV27
j_gene: TRBJ2-4